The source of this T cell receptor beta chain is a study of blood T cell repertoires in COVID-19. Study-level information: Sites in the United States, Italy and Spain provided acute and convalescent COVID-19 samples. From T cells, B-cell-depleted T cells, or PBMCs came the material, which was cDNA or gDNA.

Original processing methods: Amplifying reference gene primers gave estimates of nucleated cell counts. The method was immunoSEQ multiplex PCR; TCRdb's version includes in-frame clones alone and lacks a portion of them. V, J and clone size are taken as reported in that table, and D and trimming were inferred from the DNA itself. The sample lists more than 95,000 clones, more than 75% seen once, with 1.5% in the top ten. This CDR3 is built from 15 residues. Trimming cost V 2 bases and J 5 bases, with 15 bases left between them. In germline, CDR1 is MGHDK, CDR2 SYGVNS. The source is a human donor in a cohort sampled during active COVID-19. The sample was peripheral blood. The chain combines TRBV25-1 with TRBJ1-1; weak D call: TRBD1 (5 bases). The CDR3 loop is CASSETTTPGTEAFF. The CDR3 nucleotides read TGTGCCAGCAGTGAAACAACGACTCCAGGGACTGAAGCTTTCTTT.